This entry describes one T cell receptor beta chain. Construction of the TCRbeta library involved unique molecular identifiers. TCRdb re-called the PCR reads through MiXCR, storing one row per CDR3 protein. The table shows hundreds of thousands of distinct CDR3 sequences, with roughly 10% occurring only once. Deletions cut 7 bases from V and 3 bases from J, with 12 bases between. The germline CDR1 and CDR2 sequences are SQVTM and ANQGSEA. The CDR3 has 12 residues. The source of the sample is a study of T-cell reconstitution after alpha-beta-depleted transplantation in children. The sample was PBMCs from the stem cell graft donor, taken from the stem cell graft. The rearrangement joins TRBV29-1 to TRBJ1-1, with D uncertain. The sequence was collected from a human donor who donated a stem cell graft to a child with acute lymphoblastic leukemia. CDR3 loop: CSARPVDTEAFF. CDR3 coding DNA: TGCAGCGCGCGACCTGTTGACACTGAAGCTTTCTTT.